The 16 T cell receptor beta chains below were found in one sample sequenced in a study of blood T cell repertoires in COVID-19. Assay used: immunoSEQ multiplex PCR; TCRdb lists only in-frame clones, some missing. This table holds 450,000 or so clones, roughly 87% found once. The sample was peripheral blood. These TCRs come from a man aged 18 to 30 with COVID-19, enrolled during active disease.

CDR3 nucleotides: TGCGCCAGCAGCCAAGTTTTGGGGGCTACTAACTATGGCTACACCTTC. Its translation: CASSQVLGATNYGYTF. This chain uses TRBV4-1 with TRBJ1-2, with a tentative D call TRBD1 (6 bases). The V and J ends lost 1 base and 0 bases respectively, with 12 bases between them. Germline CDR1 and CDR2: MGHRA and YSYEKL. CDR3 size: 16 residues.

V and J are TRBV30 and TRBJ2-1, with 7 bases that match TRBD1. With V trimmed by 2 bases and J by 10 bases, 5 bases remained unmatched. CDR3 length: 12 amino acids. Germline V gene sequence: CDR1 GTSNPN, CDR2 SVGIG (reference sequence). The CDR3 sequence: CAWSSQGNEQFF. The CDR3 coding sequence is TGTGCCTGGAGTTCACAGGGGAACGAGCAGTTCTTC.

The rearrangement joins TRBV19 to TRBJ2-3; 14 nucleotides line up with TRBD2. The junction had 19 bases not matched to a gene; V was cut back by 5 bases and J by 9 bases. CDR1 and CDR2 (germline): LNHDA, SQIVND (reference sequence). This CDR3 comprises 19 residues. CDR3 sequence (DNA): TGTGCCAGTAGTCCAAAAGGGACTAGCGGGGGCGCCCATATCCACACGCAGTATTTT. The encoded protein is CASSPKGTSGGAHIHTQYF.

The sample holds one count of this clone. Other DNA sequences in this specimen translate into the identical CDR3. V usage is TRBV11-3 and J usage is TRBJ1-1, with D unresolved. V shed 3 bases and J shed 1 base, with 6 bases lying between them. Germline V gene data show CDR1 as SGHNT and CDR2 as YENEEA. This CDR3 is 13 amino acids long. In nucleotides, the CDR3 is TGTGCCAGCAGCTTGACGGGGAACACTGAAGCTTTCTTT. Amino acids: CASSLTGNTEAFF.

V is TRBV11-1 and J is TRBJ1-1; 7 bases are a match to TRBD1. V dropped 2 bases and J dropped 7; count of bases not matched to a gene: 4. The length of the CDR3 is 13 residues. Germline lookup yields CDR1 SGHAT and CDR2 FQDESV (reference sequence). CDR3 in amino acids: CASSLRDRGEAFF. CDR3 bases: TGTGCCAGCAGCTTAAGGGACAGAGGTGAAGCTTTCTTT.

This CDR3 reads CASSLGLADEQFF. Here the CDR3 DNA reads TGTGCCAGCAGTTTAGGACTAGCGGATGAGCAGTTCTTC. V and J are TRBV12-3 or TRBV12-4 and TRBJ2-1, with 9 nucleotides matching TRBD2. The CDR3 is made up of 13 amino acids. The V gene end was trimmed by 1 base and the J gene end by 8 bases; junction bases not matched to a gene: 0.

This chain connects TRBV5-1 to TRBJ2-2, with D perhaps TRBD2 (5 bases). The V gene lost 2 bases and the J gene lost 5 bases, with 7 bases spanning the gap. The germline V gene encodes CDR1 SGHRS and CDR2 YFSETQ. The CDR3 is made up of 13 amino acids. Written as DNA, the CDR3 is TGCGCCAGCAGCTTTACGGGAACCGGGGAGCTGTTTTTT. Translation: CASSFTGTGELFF.

This sequence joins TRBV11-2 and TRBJ2-7; 8 nucleotides line up with TRBD2. The CDR3 covers 15 residues. From germline, CDR1 is SGHAT and CDR2 FQNNGV. After removal of 5 bases from V and 4 bases from J, the junction contained 10 bases not matched to a gene. The CDR3 DNA is TGTGCCAGCAGCCTCCGGCGGGAGGCGGTATACGAGCAGTACTTC. It yields the protein CASSLRREAVYEQYF.

The V call is TRBV5-8, the J call TRBJ2-7; D is unclear. CDR3 length equals 13 residues. CDR1 is SGHTS and CDR2 is YDEGEE in the germline V gene. Trimming removed 7 bases at V and 3 bases at J, with 14 bases between. CDR3 sequence reads: CASRKEQLYEQYF. In nucleotides, the CDR3 is TGTGCCAGCCGAAAGGAACAGCTCTACGAGCAGTACTTC.

V usage is TRBV9 and J usage is TRBJ2-1; TRBD2 is a possible D gene (6 bases). The V end was cut by 4 bases, the J end by 5 bases, with 19 bases between. The CDR3 covers 16 residues. Per germline, CDR1 SGDLS and CDR2 YYNGEE. CDR3 DNA sequence: TGTGCCAGCAGCACCCCCCTAGGAGGGAGTGACAATGAGCAGTTCTTC. Its protein product is CASSTPLGGSDNEQFF.

The chain uses TRBV27 and TRBJ1-4, with D maybe TRBD1 (5 bases). The V end lost 5 bases, the J end lost 8 bases, and 12 bases lay between the germline ends. Germline V gives CDR1 MNHEY, CDR2 SMNVEV (reference sequence). The CDR3 has 13 amino acids. CDR3 bases: TGTGCCAGCAGTACCAGGGTTCTGGAAAAACTGTTTTTT. Translated, it gives CASSTRVLEKLFF.

The rearrangement uses TRBV10-3 and TRBJ1-5; D remains ambiguous. Trimming shortened V by 5 bases and J by 5 bases, and 7 bases separated the two germline ends. CDR3 length: 12 amino acids. Germline loops: CDR1 ENHRY, CDR2 SYGVKD. CDR3 coding DNA: TGTGCCATCAGTCAACAAGATCAGCCCCAGCATTTT. As protein: CAISQQDQPQHF.

The chain links TRBV6-1 to TRBJ2-7; TRBD2 matches at 9 bases. CDR1 is MNHNS, CDR2 SASEGT, per germline. V lost 1 base, J lost 9 bases, and 4 bases stayed unmatched. The CDR3 is made up of 13 amino acids. In nucleotides, the CDR3 is TGTGCCAGCAGTGAAGGCGGGAGGGCCGGGCAGTACTTC. This gives the protein CASSEGGRAGQYF.

Only a few counts were recorded for this clone. CDR3 sequence: CASSLDGIDSNQPQHF. CDR3 nucleotide sequence: TGCGCCAGCAGCTTGGACGGTATAGATAGCAATCAGCCCCAGCATTTT. The chain has TRBV5-1 and TRBJ1-5; D not certain. This CDR3 spans 16 amino acids. The germline V gene has CDR1 SGHRS and CDR2 YFSETQ. The V end was cut by 0 bases, the J end by 0 bases, with 10 bases between.

This clone came up once. The chain has TRBV2 and TRBJ1-1; 12 bases are shared with TRBD1. Germline values: CDR1 SNHLY, CDR2 FYNNEI. This CDR3 comprises 16 residues. V trimming: 6 bases; J trimming: 2 bases; junction bases outside the gene matches: 7. DNA of the CDR3: TGTGCCAGCAGCTTGGGACAGGGGGCTCTTAACACTGAAGCTTTCTTT. Its protein product is CASSLGQGALNTEAFF.

The rearrangement uses TRBV9 and TRBJ1-1; D may be TRBD1 (5 bases). CDR3 length: 14 residues. From germline, CDR1 is SGDLS and CDR2 YYNGEE. Between the trimmed V and J ends, which lost 2 bases and 2 bases, there was a span of 10 bases. The CDR3 bases are TGTGCCAGCAGCGTTGACAGTTATAACACTGAAGCTTTCTTT. It codes for CASSVDSYNTEAFF.